The source of this TCR beta chain is a study of CD8 T cells in Susac syndrome. RNA in amounts of about 0.5 to 1 ug was reverse transcribed with random hexamers. TCRdb re-called the immunoSEQ multiplex PCR reads with MiXCR, one entry per CDR3 protein. The table shows roughly 180,000 distinct CDR3 sequences, with about 95% occurring only once. The germline gives CDR1 SGHDN, CDR2 FVKESK. The CDR3 contains 17 residues. V was clipped by 8 bases and J by 7 bases; unmatched bases: 17. The sample consisted of CD4+ T cells from PBMCs. The sequence was obtained from a human donor in good health. The chain links TRBV14 to TRBJ2-3, with TRBD2 matching over 11 bases. The CDR3 DNA sequence: TGTGCCAGCTCTTTGACTAGCGGGACATTGACGCCCTATACGCAGTATTTT. Amino acid sequence: CASSLTSGTLTPYTQYF.